This T cell receptor beta chain came from a study of cytomegalovirus exposure and HLA in healthy donors. Study findings and constraints: TCR sequences were mostly rare, though some public TCRs occurred in many donors.

Worth noting for this clone: Its cognate antigen is unknown.

The PCR used 60 Vbeta and 13 Jbeta primers. Sequencing used immunoSEQ multiplex PCR; TCRdb keeps in-frame clones, though not all of them. The repertoire consists of around 92,000 clones, with about four fifths occurring once and the leading ten covering more than 3%. This sequence was found in a female donor in good health and CMV-seropositive. The sequencing sample was made of PBMCs.

CDR3 DNA: TGCAGCGTCCGGGTCCAAGAGACCCAGTACTTC. Its translation is CSVRVQETQYF. V and J are TRBV29-1 and TRBJ2-5, with D unresolved. Trimming took 6 bases from V and 1 from J, leaving 6 bases between them. This CDR3 is built from 11 residues. CDR1 is SQVTM, CDR2 ANQGSEA, per germline.